Below are 28 T cell receptor beta chains sequenced from a single sample in a study of control samples from healthy donors and cancer patients. Sequenced by immunoSEQ multiplex PCR; TCRdb stores in-frame clones only, minus some. The table has 79,000 or so clones, less than 90% seen once. Specimen: PBMCs. The origin of the receptors is a woman aged 45-60 years with colorectal cancer.

The chain combines TRBV19 with TRBJ2-2; weak D call: TRBD1 (5 bases). This CDR3 region has 16 residues. Trimming shortened V by 6 bases and J by 0 bases, and 14 bases separated the two germline ends. Per germline, CDR1 LNHDA and CDR2 SQIVND (reference sequence). CDR3 in amino acids: CASSKRREPNTGELFF. CDR3 bases: TGTGCCAGTAGCAAGCGCAGGGAACCGAACACCGGGGAGCTGTTTTTT.

The chain recombines TRBV7-9 with TRBJ2-5; tentative D call: TRBD1 (6 bases). V lost 5 bases and J lost 1, with 14 bases in between. The CDR3 has 15 residues. Germline V gene data show CDR1 as SEHNR and CDR2 as FQNEAQ (reference sequence). The CDR3 sequence is CASSRTAGGQETQYF. The CDR3 bases are TGTGCCAGCAGCCGGACAGCTGGGGGCCAAGAGACCCAGTACTTC.

The chain joins TRBV6-1 to TRBJ2-7, with 11 bases lining up with TRBD1. The CDR3 has 15 amino acids. V was clipped by 1 base and J by 2 bases; unmatched bases: 1. Germline V gives CDR1 MNHNS, CDR2 SASEGT. As DNA, the CDR3 is TGTGCCAGCAGTGAAGGGACAGGGGGCCCCTACGAGCAGTACGTC. It yields the protein CASSEGTGGPYEQYV.

This chain uses TRBV5-1 with TRBJ2-3, with TRBD2 matching over 9 bases. The ends lost 1 base at V and 0 bases at J; junction bases unmatched: 6. CDR3 length: 17 amino acids. From germline, CDR1 is SGHRS and CDR2 YFSETQ. Written as DNA, the CDR3 is TGCGCCAGCAGCTTGTACCCGCTAGCGGGGAGCACAGATACGCAGTATTTT. It translates to CASSLYPLAGSTDTQYF.

This sequence joins TRBV6-5 and TRBJ2-7; D is ambiguous. The V and J ends lost 6 bases and 4 bases respectively, with 19 bases between them. Germline values: CDR1 MNHEY, CDR2 SVGAGI. CDR3 size: 15 residues. The CDR3 protein is CASSQPGSLSYEQYV. The CDR3 nucleotides read TGTGCCAGCAGCCAACCCGGGTCTCTATCTTACGAGCAGTACGTC.

V usage is TRBV3-1 (or the pseudogene TRBV3-2) and J usage is TRBJ2-2; D might be TRBD2 (5 bases). There are 13 residues in the CDR3. V dropped 3 bases and J dropped 8 bases, with 10 bases sitting between them. Looked up from germline, CDR1 is LGHDT and CDR2 is YNNKEL (reference sequence). The CDR3 loop reads CASSQEEGGELFF. The DNA of the CDR3 is TGTGCCAGCAGCCAGGAAGAGGGTGGGGAGCTGTTTTTT.

In the case of this clone: The same CDR3 also results from other DNA sequences found in this sample. The V gene is TRBV28, the J gene TRBJ1-5, with a possible D match to TRBD1 (6 bases). Germline V lookup: CDR1 MDHEN, CDR2 SYDVKM. This CDR3 comprises 12 residues. Deletions cut 4 bases from V and 6 bases from J, with 7 bases between. CDR3 region: CASSSGVQPQHF. CDR3 DNA sequence: TGTGCCAGCAGTTCAGGGGTTCAGCCCCAGCATTTT.

This clone was detected once. CDR3 DNA sequence: TGTGCCAGCAGTGAAGGGGGTATATCGGCCAAACGGGGTGGCTACACCTTC. Residues: CASSEGGISAKRGGYTF. V gene TRBV2 combines with J gene TRBJ1-2, with unresolved D. Trimming cost V 1 base and J 7 bases, with 22 bases left between them. The CDR3 runs to 17 residues. CDR1 and CDR2 (germline): SNHLY, FYNNEI.

V is TRBV3-1 (or the pseudogene TRBV3-2) and J is TRBJ2-3; 7 nucleotides align to TRBD2. The CDR3 contains 13 residues. The germline V gene has CDR1 LGHDT and CDR2 YNNKEL (reference sequence). The V segment lost 1 base and the J segment 7 bases; nucleotides outside the gene matches: 2. The CDR3 bases are TGTGCCAGCAGCCAAGGGGGACTAAATACGCAGTATTTT. It codes for CASSQGGLNTQYF.

The chain carries TRBV10-2 and TRBJ2-1, with D possibly TRBD2 on 6 matching bases. The germline V and J ends were trimmed by 4 bases and 8 bases, with 12 bases remaining between them. The germline V gene encodes CDR1 WSHSY and CDR2 SAAADI. The CDR3 runs to 13 residues. This CDR3 reads CASSATSRDEQFF. The CDR3 region has the DNA TGCGCCAGCAGTGCTACTAGCAGGGATGAGCAGTTCTTC.

The rearrangement uses TRBV2 and TRBJ2-4; tentative D call: TRBD2 (6 bases). This CDR3 region has 18 residues. Per germline, CDR1 SNHLY and CDR2 FYNNEI. V was shortened by 1 base and J by 0 bases, with 16 bases between the two germline ends. CDR3: CASSEGRDSILAKNIQYF. The CDR3 region has the DNA TGTGCCAGCAGTGAAGGCAGGGACTCAATCCTAGCCAAAAACATTCAGTACTTC.

The sample holds a few counts of this clone. The rearrangement uses TRBV5-1 and TRBJ1-2; 7 bases agree with TRBD1. Germline-derived CDR1 and CDR2 are SGHRS and YFSETQ. The CDR3 is 15 residues long. V was clipped by 4 bases and J by 5 bases; unmatched bases: 11. CDR3 DNA sequence: TGCGCCAGCAGCACTGGGACAGAAATCCAGTATGGCTACACCTTC. Amino acid sequence: CASSTGTEIQYGYTF.

This clone came up once. The genes are TRBV5-6 and TRBJ1-2; 7 nucleotides line up with TRBD1. This CDR3 comprises 16 residues. Germline CDR1 and CDR2: SGHDT and YYEEEE. The J segment lost 4 bases and the V segment lost 0 bases, leaving 9 bases of the junction unmatched. The CDR3 nucleotides read TGTGCCAGCAGCTTGGTCGGACAGGAGCAATTCTATGGCTACACCTTC. It encodes CASSLVGQEQFYGYTF.

Note on this clone: A much larger clone differs from this one at a single base, so this may be a read error. The V and J genes are TRBV4-2 and TRBJ2-2; D gene uncertain. V shed 6 bases and J shed 0 bases, with 2 bases lying between them. The CDR3 is 12 residues long. Germline CDR1 and CDR2: LGHNA and YNFKEQ. The CDR3 DNA reads as TGTGCCAGCAGTACGAACACCGGGGAGCTGTTTTTT. Protein: CASSTNTGELFF.

In regard to this clone: The same CDR3 is also encoded by other DNA sequences in this sample. This chain uses TRBV15 with TRBJ1-5, with D maybe TRBD1 (5 bases). CDR3 length: 17 residues. Germline CDR1 LNHNV, CDR2 YYDKDF (reference sequence). The germline V and J ends were trimmed by 1 base and 7 bases, with 20 bases remaining between them. The CDR3 DNA reads TGTGCCACCAGCAGAGGTTCAGGGTCCGGGGCGGGGCAGCCCCAGCATTTT. It specifies CATSRGSGSGAGQPQHF. The variable domain in full, with the rest retrieved from reference TRBV15 and TRBJ1-5, is DAMVIQNPRYQVTQFGKPVTLSCSQTLNHNVMYWYQQKSSQAPKLLFHYYDKDFNNEADTPDNFQSRRPNTSFCFLDIRSPGLGDTAMYLCATSRGSGSGAGQPQHFGDGTRLSIL.

The CDR3 sequence is CASSLSGSNEKLFF. CDR3 DNA sequence: TGTGCCAGCAGTTTAAGTGGGTCTAATGAAAAACTGTTTTTT. The chain carries TRBV28 and TRBJ1-4; no reliable D call. V dropped 2 bases and J dropped 3 bases, with 7 bases sitting between them. The CDR3 totals 14 residues. The germline gives CDR1 MDHEN, CDR2 SYDVKM.

This chain connects TRBV5-1 to TRBJ2-3; 7 bases map to TRBD1. Trimming at V came to 4 bases and at J to 1 base, leaving 6 bases not matched to a gene. The germline V gene encodes CDR1 SGHRS and CDR2 YFSETQ. The CDR3 length is 15 residues. CDR3: CASSGWDSGTDTQYF. CDR3 sequence (DNA): TGCGCCAGCAGCGGCTGGGACAGCGGCACAGATACGCAGTATTTT.

This chain uses TRBV19 with TRBJ1-2; D ambiguous. With 6 bases removed from V and 5 bases from J, the gap between germline ends came to 13 bases. CDR3 size: 13 residues. Germline assignment: CDR1 LNHDA and CDR2 SQIVND (reference sequence). The CDR3, as DNA: TGTGCCAGTAGCCGCAATCCCCCATATGGCTACACCTTC. This translates into CASSRNPPYGYTF.

The chain is built from TRBV2 and TRBJ2-7, with D perhaps TRBD1 (6 bases). The V and J ends lost 6 bases and 1 base respectively, with 10 bases between them. Germline CDR1 is SNHLY and CDR2 is FYNNEI. The CDR3 runs 13 residues. CDR3 loop: CASSVDRSYEQYV. DNA of the CDR3: TGTGCCAGCAGCGTCGACAGGTCCTACGAGCAGTACGTC.

This rearrangement joins TRBV18 to TRBJ2-1; TRBD2 matches 9 bases. Germline assignment: CDR1 KGHSH and CDR2 LQKENI. The CDR3 is made up of 16 amino acids. The ends lost 1 base at V and 2 bases at J; junction bases unmatched: 3. CDR3 protein: CASSPLSGGTYNEQFF. The CDR3 coding sequence is TGTGCCAGCTCACCACTTAGCGGGGGTACCTACAATGAGCAGTTCTTC. Drawing the rest from reference TRBV18 and TRBJ2-1, the complete variable domain is NAGVMQNPRHLVRRRGQEARLRCSPMKGHSHVYWYRQLPEEGLKFMVYLQKENIIDESGMPKERFSAEFPKEGPSILRIQQVVRGDSAAYFCASSPLSGGTYNEQFFGPGTRLTVL.

The chain couples TRBV6-6 to TRBJ1-3; 11 bases fit TRBD2. The end of the DNA aligns better with TRBJ2-2, so the J call may be wrong. Germline loops: CDR1 MNHNY, CDR2 SVGAGI (reference sequence). This CDR3 is built from 16 residues. The chain's CDR3 is CASSPIAGGLTGELFF. The CDR3 nucleotides read TGTGCCAGCAGTCCAATAGCGGGGGGGCTTACCGGGGAGCTGTTTTTT.

The CDR3, as DNA: TGTGCCACCAGCAGAGGGGACAATGGTAATGAAAAACTGTTTTTT. It yields the protein CATSRGDNGNEKLFF. V usage is TRBV15 and J usage is TRBJ1-4, with D tentatively TRBD1 (6 bases). V shed 1 base and J shed 4 bases, with 10 bases lying between them. CDR1 is LNHNV, CDR2 YYDKDF, per germline (reference sequence). The CDR3 length is 15 residues.

The V gene is TRBV5-6, the J gene TRBJ2-1; 9 nucleotides align to TRBD1. This CDR3 region has 18 residues. Trimming at V came to 3 bases and at J to 0 bases, leaving 10 bases not matched to a gene. CDR1 SGHDT and CDR2 YYEEEE come from the germline V gene. CDR3 DNA: TGTGCCAGCAGCTACCGCAAAAAGGACAGGGGCTCCTACAATGAGCAGTTCTTC. It codes for CASSYRKKDRGSYNEQFF. Complete variable domain (other parts from reference TRBV5-6 and TRBJ2-1): DAGVTQSPTHLIKTRGQQVTLRCSPKSGHDTVSWYQQALGQGPQFIFQYYEEEERQRGNFPDRFSGHQFPNYSSELNVNALLLGDSALYLCASSYRKKDRGSYNEQFFGPGTRLTVL.

The chain uses TRBV3-1 (or the pseudogene TRBV3-2) and TRBJ2-3; D is perhaps TRBD1 or TRBD2 (6 bases each). CDR3 size: 15 residues. Per germline, CDR1 LGHDT and CDR2 YNNKEL (reference sequence). V gave up 6 bases and J gave up 0 bases, with 13 bases separating them. The CDR3 protein is CASRRTGRSTDTQYF. CDR3 DNA sequence: TGTGCCAGCAGACGTACAGGGAGGAGCACAGATACGCAGTATTTT.

The V call is TRBV13, the J call TRBJ1-6; TRBD1 is a possible D gene (5 bases). Trimming left V 1 base short and J 9 bases short, with 7 bases between. CDR1 is PRHDT, CDR2 FYEKMQ, per germline (reference sequence). The CDR3 is 13 residues long. CDR3 sequence reads: CASSLAGGSPLHF. In DNA, the CDR3 is TGTGCCAGCAGCTTAGCCGGGGGTTCACCCCTCCACTTT.

The chain recombines TRBV5-1 with TRBJ1-1, with D tentatively TRBD1 (6 bases). CDR1 is SGHRS, CDR2 YFSETQ, per germline. Trimming took 1 base from V and 4 from J, leaving 14 bases between them. The CDR3 is 15 residues long. The CDR3 spells CASSLIGGLGTEAFF. CDR3 nucleotide sequence: TGCGCCAGCAGCTTGATCGGGGGGCTAGGCACTGAAGCTTTCTTT.

This rearrangement joins TRBV7-2 to TRBJ1-2; TRBD1 agrees at 8 bases. V shed 1 base, J shed 4 bases, and the junction held 5 bases outside the gene matches. The CDR3 is made up of 15 amino acids. CDR1 is SGHTA and CDR2 is FQGNSA in the germline V gene. CDR3 sequence: CASSLGTGTLYGYTF. Here the CDR3 DNA reads TGTGCCAGCAGCTTAGGGACAGGGACACTCTATGGCTACACCTTC. The full variable domain, completed using reference TRBV7-2 and TRBJ1-2, is GAGVSQSPSNKVTEKGKDVELRCDPISGHTALYWYRQSLGQGLEFLIYFQGNSAPDKSGLPSDRFSAERTGGSVSTLTIQRTQQEDSAVYLCASSLGTGTLYGYTFGSGTRLTVV.

The chain carries TRBV6-4 and TRBJ1-6; 7 nucleotides agree with TRBD1. J was trimmed by 7 bases and V by 2 bases; bases with no gene match: 8. Germline CDR1 MRHNA, CDR2 SNTAGT. CDR3 length equals 16 residues. CDR3 nucleotides: TGTGCCAGCAGTGACAGGGGGCTCGTTTGGAATTCACCCCTCCACTTT. Translating gives CASSDRGLVWNSPLHF.